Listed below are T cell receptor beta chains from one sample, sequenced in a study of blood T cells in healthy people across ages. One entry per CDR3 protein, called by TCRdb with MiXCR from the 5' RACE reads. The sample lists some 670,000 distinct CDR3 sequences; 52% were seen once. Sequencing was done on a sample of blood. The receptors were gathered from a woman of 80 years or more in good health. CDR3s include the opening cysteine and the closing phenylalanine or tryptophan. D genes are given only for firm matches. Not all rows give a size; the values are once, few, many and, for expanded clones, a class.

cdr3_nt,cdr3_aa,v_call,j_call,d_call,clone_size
TGTGCCACCAGCAGGGAGTCAGGGGGCTATCAGCCCCAGCATTTT,CATSRESGGYQPQHF,TRBV15,TRBJ1-5,TRBD1,NA
TGTGCCAGCAGCTCCGTGGACGGCGTAGATACTGAAGCTTTCTTT,CASSSVDGVDTEAFF,TRBV5-6,TRBJ1-1,NA,many
TGTGCCAGCAGCTTAGGCGCGCCCGGGACTGCAGATACGCAGTATTTT,CASSLGAPGTADTQYF,TRBV7-2,TRBJ2-3,NA,few
TGTGCCAGCAGCTCTCCGCCGGGACAGGTGCGCTCCTACAATGAGCAGTTCTTC,CASSSPPGQVRSYNEQFF,TRBV11-1,TRBJ2-1,TRBD1,NA
TGTGCCAGCAGCCCCCTTACAGGTTCCTCACCCCTCCACTTT,CASSPLTGSSPLHF,TRBV7-9,TRBJ1-6,NA,NA
TGCAGTGCTAGAGATAGTCGACTAGCGGCCACAGATACGCAGTATTTT,CSARDSRLAATDTQYF,TRBV20-1,TRBJ2-3,TRBD2,once
TGTGCCAGCAGCCGACAGGGAGATCAGCCCCAGCATTTT,CASSRQGDQPQHF,TRBV3-1,TRBJ1-5,TRBD1,many
TGTGCCAGCAGCGTACGCGTTCGAGAGACCCAGTACTTC,CASSVRVRETQYF,TRBV9,TRBJ2-5,NA,once
TGTGCCTGGAGTTTGGTTCCACGTTCACTCCTCCACTTT,CAWSLVPRSLLHF,TRBV30,TRBJ1-6,NA,once
TGTGCCAGCAGCCAAGTAGTTATGGGGAACACTGAAGCTTTCTTT,CASSQVVMGNTEAFF,TRBV3-1,TRBJ1-1,NA,NA
TGTGCCAGCAGTAGACTAGCGGGACCCGAATCTACGCAGTATTTT,CASSRLAGPESTQYF,TRBV27,TRBJ2-3,TRBD2,many
TGTGCCAGCAGCTACGGGACTAGCGGGGGGAGGTCCTACAATGAGCAGTTCTTC,CASSYGTSGGRSYNEQFF,TRBV2,TRBJ2-1,TRBD2,NA
TGCGCCAGCAGCTTGGAGGGACACTCCTACGAGCAGTACTTC,CASSLEGHSYEQYF,TRBV5-1,TRBJ2-7,NA,many
TGTGCCAGCAGCGATCAGCGGAAAAGCTCCTACAATGAGCAGTTCTTC,CASSDQRKSSYNEQFF,TRBV3-1,TRBJ2-1,NA,NA
TGTGCCAGCAGCATAGCGGGGGGACCCTACAATGAGCAGTTCTTC,CASSIAGGPYNEQFF,TRBV6-5,TRBJ2-1,TRBD2,NA
TGCAGTGCTAGGGGGACAGGGGGATTTGTTTCACCCCTCCACTTT,CSARGTGGFVSPLHF,TRBV20-1,TRBJ1-6,TRBD1,few
TGCAGTGCCCCTCGGGCAGGGGAGGATACGCAGTATTTT,CSAPRAGEDTQYF,TRBV20-1,TRBJ2-3,NA,many
TGCAGCGTTGCGGGGCAGGGAACATCCTACGAGCAGTACTTC,CSVAGQGTSYEQYF,TRBV29-1,TRBJ2-7,NA,many
TGTGCCAGCAGCTTAGAGGCTAGCGGGGGAGGAACAGATACGCAGTATTTT,CASSLEASGGGTDTQYF,TRBV7-6,TRBJ2-3,TRBD2,NA
TGTGCCAGCGGGGCGTGGGCGCTCGGGGGCACTGAAGCTTTCTTT,CASGAWALGGTEAFF,TRBV2,TRBJ1-1,NA,NA
TGCGGCGTTGAAGACACGGTGGATACGCAGTATTTT,CGVEDTVDTQYF,TRBV29-1,TRBJ2-3,NA,NA
TGCGCCAGCAGCTTTGGCCGCGGACAGGGACAAGAGACCCAGTACTTC,CASSFGRGQGQETQYF,TRBV5-1,TRBJ2-5,TRBD1,NA
TGCGCCAGCAGCTTGGGTGCGACTCTTTCCTCCTACGAGCAGTACTTC,CASSLGATLSSYEQYF,TRBV5-1,TRBJ2-7,NA,NA
TGTGCCAGCCGTGCGGAGATCGGAACTGAAGCTTTCTTT,CASRAEIGTEAFF,TRBV27,TRBJ1-1,NA,NA
TGTGCCAGTGGGACAGGGGGTAATATTGAAGCTTTCTTT,CASGTGGNIEAFF,TRBV28,TRBJ1-1,TRBD1,NA
TGTGCCAGCAAGTCATGGCAGCAGCCCCAGCATTTT,CASKSWQQPQHF,TRBV12-3/TRBV12-4,TRBJ1-5,NA,NA
TGTGCCAGCTCATCCGCGGATGAGCAGTTCTTC,CASSSADEQFF,TRBV18,TRBJ2-1,NA,NA
TGCAGTGCTAGAGATCGACGTCTAGCGGGGGGCCCTAACCAAGAGACCCAGTACTTC,CSARDRRLAGGPNQETQYF,TRBV20-1,TRBJ2-5,TRBD2,few
TGTGCCAGCAGCTTCGACCTAGCGGGGGGCACAGATACGCAGTATTTT,CASSFDLAGGTDTQYF,TRBV7-2,TRBJ2-3,TRBD2,NA
TGTGCCAGCAGCCAAGAGTCTAGCGGGAGGGCCTGGAATGAGCAGTTCTTC,CASSQESSGRAWNEQFF,TRBV3-1,TRBJ2-1,TRBD2,few
TGCGCCAGCAGCGACAGACAGTCTGACCTTGGGGAGCAGTTCTTC,CASSDRQSDLGEQFF,TRBV4-1,TRBJ2-1,NA,many